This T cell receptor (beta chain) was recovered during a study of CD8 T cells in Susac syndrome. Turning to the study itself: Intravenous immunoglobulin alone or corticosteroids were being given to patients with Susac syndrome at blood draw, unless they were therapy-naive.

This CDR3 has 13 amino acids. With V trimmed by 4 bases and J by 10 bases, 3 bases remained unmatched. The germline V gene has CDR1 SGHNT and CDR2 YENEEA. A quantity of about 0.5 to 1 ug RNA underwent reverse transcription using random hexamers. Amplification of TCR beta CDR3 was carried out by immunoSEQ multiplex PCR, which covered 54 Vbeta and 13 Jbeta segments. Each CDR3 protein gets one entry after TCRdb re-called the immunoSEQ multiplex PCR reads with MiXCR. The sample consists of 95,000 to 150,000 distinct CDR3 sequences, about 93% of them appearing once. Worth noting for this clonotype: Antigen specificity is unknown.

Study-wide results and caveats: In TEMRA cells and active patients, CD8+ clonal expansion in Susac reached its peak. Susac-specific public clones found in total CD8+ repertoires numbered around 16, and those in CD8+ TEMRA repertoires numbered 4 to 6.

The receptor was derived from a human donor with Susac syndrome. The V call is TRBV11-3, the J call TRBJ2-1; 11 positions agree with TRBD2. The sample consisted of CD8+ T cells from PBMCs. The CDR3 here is CASSYTSGGEQFF. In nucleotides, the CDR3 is TGTGCCAGCAGCTATACTAGCGGGGGCGAGCAGTTCTTC.